This T cell receptor (beta chain) was retrieved from a study of cytomegalovirus exposure and HLA in healthy donors. This CDR3 has 16 amino acids. The V and J ends lost 5 bases and 7 bases, in that order; junction bases with no gene match: 14. CDR1 SGHVS and CDR2 FQNEAQ come from the germline V gene. About this clone itself: What it recognizes is unknown.

The method was immunoSEQ multiplex PCR; TCRdb's version includes in-frame clones alone and lacks a portion of them. Of about 110,000 clones listed, 70% to 90% were seen once; the top ten hold approximately 1.4%. Study-level points and caveats: Diagnosis of cytomegalovirus status made by the classifier reportedly showed high specificity and sensitivity. Specific recognition of CMV antigens was confirmed in vitro for three chains (all CMV-associated). In the roughly 130 validation repertoires, a later analysis found that first-cohort TCR clusters tended to co-occur.

The V and J genes are TRBV7-8 and TRBJ2-3; 8 bases map to TRBD2. The sequence came from a woman aged 25 to 39 in good health and CMV-seropositive. Sequenced sample: PBMCs. CDR3 residues: CASSLTPGTSRNTQYF. DNA of the CDR3: TGTGCCAGCAGCCTGACACCCGGGACTAGTAGGAATACGCAGTATTTT.